Below, 20 T cell receptor beta chains from the same sample are listed, as sequenced in a study of cytomegalovirus exposure and HLA in healthy donors. Measured with immunoSEQ multiplex PCR; TCRdb has only the in-frame clones, and not every one. This table holds 210,000 or so clones, approximately 86% found once. Material for sequencing was PBMCs. Source of these receptors: a woman younger than 35 in good health and CMV-seronegative.

This chain uses TRBV4-1 with TRBJ2-1; 7 positions match TRBD2. Germline assignment: CDR1 MGHRA and CDR2 YSYEKL. This CDR3 is built from 16 residues. V dropped 3 bases and J dropped 4; count of bases not matched to a gene: 9. CDR3 DNA: TGCGCCAGCAGCCACATCACGGGAGGTGGATACAATGAGCAGTTCTTC. Protein product: CASSHITGGGYNEQFF.

This sequence joins TRBV10-1 and TRBJ2-1; TRBD2 is a possible D gene (6 bases). The CDR3 sequence is 13 residues long. V dropped 3 bases and J dropped 11 bases, with 14 bases sitting between them. Germline CDR1 is WNHNN and CDR2 is SYGVQD (reference sequence). As DNA, the CDR3 is TGCGCCAGCAGTGAAGCGGGTACTAGGAAGCAGTTCTTC. The encoded protein is CASSEAGTRKQFF.

The gene calls are TRBV2 and TRBJ2-7; possibly TRBD2 for D (5 bases). From germline, CDR1 is SNHLY and CDR2 FYNNEI. The CDR3 contains 13 residues. Trimming stripped 3 bases from V and 2 bases from J, with 8 bases between. The CDR3 is CASSEREPYEQYF. DNA for the CDR3: TGTGCCAGCAGTGAGAGGGAACCCTACGAGCAGTACTTC.

The rearrangement links TRBV10-3 to TRBJ2-1; TRBD2 aligns across 7 bases. CDR1 and CDR2 (germline): ENHRY, SYGVKD. The junction had 23 bases not matched to a gene; V was cut back by 7 bases and J by 8 bases. CDR3 length equals 18 residues. The CDR3 DNA follows: TGTGCCATCAAGCTGGGGGGGGATGCCCCACGGAGGGAGGATGAGCAGTTCTTC. The encoded protein is CAIKLGGDAPRREDEQFF.

The chain is built from TRBV9 and TRBJ2-1, with 7 bases lining up with TRBD2. This CDR3 comprises 15 residues. With V trimmed by 4 bases and J by 7 bases, 11 bases remained unmatched. The germline gives CDR1 SGDLS, CDR2 YYNGEE. CDR3 sequence (DNA): TGTGCCAGCAGCCCTCATCCGCGGGAGCGGAATGAGCAGTTCTTC. It is translated as CASSPHPRERNEQFF.

The CDR3 here is CASRPNTPTGINYGYTF. The CDR3, as DNA: TGTGCCAGCAGACCCAATACACCGACAGGGATCAACTATGGCTACACCTTC. This chain joins TRBV27 and TRBJ1-2, with 7 bases fitting TRBD1. CDR3 size: 17 residues. Germline trimming cut 6 bases from V and 2 bases from J; bases unmatched to any gene: 15. Germline CDR1 and CDR2: MNHEY and SMNVEV (reference sequence).

V and J are TRBV5-1 and TRBJ2-3, with D perhaps matching TRBD1 (6 bases). V lost 2 bases and J lost 1, with 11 bases in between. The germline V gene encodes CDR1 SGHRS and CDR2 YFSETQ. The CDR3 covers 15 residues. The CDR3 protein is CASSFGTSGTDTQYF. The CDR3 nucleotides read TGCGCCAGCAGCTTCGGGACATCCGGCACAGATACGCAGTATTTT.

The V and J genes are TRBV7-9 and TRBJ2-7; 10 nucleotides match TRBD1. The CDR3 is made up of 15 amino acids. V lost 5 bases and J lost 0; bases outside the gene matches: 4. The germline CDR1 and CDR2 sequences are SEHNR and FQNEAQ (reference sequence). The CDR3 bases are TGTGCCAGCAGCCCGGGACAGGGGAGCTCCTACGAGCAGTACTTC. Its protein product is CASSPGQGSSYEQYF.

This clone was observed a single time. The chain uses TRBV7-2 and TRBJ2-3, with D possibly TRBD2 on 5 matching bases. V shed 5 bases and J shed 3 bases, with 18 bases lying between them. From germline, CDR1 is SGHTA and CDR2 FQGNSA. The CDR3 runs to 16 residues. The CDR3 protein is CASSPVAGIKTDTQYF. The CDR3 region has the DNA TGTGCCAGCAGCCCGGTCGCCGGGATTAAGACAGATACGCAGTATTTT. The full variable domain, in which reference TRBV7-2 and TRBJ2-3 provide the parts outside the CDR3, is GAGVSQSPSNKVTEKGKDVELRCDPISGHTALYWYRQSLGQGLEFLIYFQGNSAPDKSGLPSDRFSAERTGGSVSTLTIQRTQQEDSAVYLCASSPVAGIKTDTQYFGPGTRLTVL.

The chain recombines TRBV5-6 with TRBJ2-5, with TRBD2 matching 10 bases. The trim removed 1 base at V and 2 bases at J, leaving 2 bases unmatched. Per the germline V gene, CDR1 is SGHDT and CDR2 is YYEEEE. The length of the CDR3 is 15 residues. CDR3 amino acids: CASSLSGREQETQYF. DNA of the CDR3: TGTGCCAGCAGCTTGAGCGGGAGGGAGCAAGAGACCCAGTACTTC. Together with reference TRBV5-6 and TRBJ2-5, the CDR3 gives the full variable domain: DAGVTQSPTHLIKTRGQQVTLRCSPKSGHDTVSWYQQALGQGPQFIFQYYEEEERQRGNFPDRFSGHQFPNYSSELNVNALLLGDSALYLCASSLSGREQETQYFGPGTRLLVL.

The gene calls are TRBV7-2 and TRBJ1-2; tentatively, D is TRBD1 (5 bases). The CDR3 is made up of 16 amino acids. The germline V gene encodes CDR1 SGHTA and CDR2 FQGNSA. Trimming took 1 base from V and 1 from J, leaving 13 bases between them. The CDR3 region is CASSLDLQGSNYGYTF. CDR3 DNA: TGTGCCAGCAGCTTAGACCTCCAGGGAAGTAACTATGGCTACACCTTC.

The V gene is TRBV2, the J gene TRBJ2-3; TRBD2 matches at 9 bases. This CDR3 is 15 amino acids long. V lost 5 bases and J lost 1; bases outside the gene matches: 4. CDR1 is SNHLY, CDR2 FYNNEI, per germline. The CDR3 sequence: CASSKAGGGTDTQYF. Written as DNA, the CDR3 is TGTGCCAGCAGTAAGGCGGGGGGGGGCACAGATACGCAGTATTTT. Full variable domain (rest looked up from reference TRBV2 and TRBJ2-3): EPEVTQTPSHQVTQMGQEVILRCVPISNHLYFYWYRQILGQKVEFLVSFYNNEISEKSEIFDDQFSVERPDGSNFTLKIRSTKLEDSAMYFCASSKAGGGTDTQYFGPGTRLTVL.

This chain connects TRBV5-1 to TRBJ2-5; tentative D call: TRBD1 (5 bases). The germline gives CDR1 SGHRS, CDR2 YFSETQ. With 3 bases removed from V and 3 bases from J, the gap between germline ends came to 15 bases. This CDR3 region has 15 residues. The CDR3 nucleotides read TGCGCCAGCAGCTGGGGCGACCGAAAAGAAGAGACCCAGTACTTC. Amino acid sequence: CASSWGDRKEETQYF.

Turning to this clone: A read error may explain this, as a much larger clone is one base away. The chain employs TRBV2 and TRBJ2-2; 10 bases are a match to TRBD2. This CDR3 is built from 15 residues. Germline lookup yields CDR1 SNHLY and CDR2 FYNNEI. Losses at the gene ends were 4 bases for V and 1 base for J; bases not matched to a gene: 0. The CDR3 loop reads CASSGTSGNTGELFF. CDR3 bases: TGTGCCAGCAGTGGGACTAGCGGGAACACCGGGGAGCTGTTTTTT.

This clone was counted only a few times. Other DNA sequences from this sample encode an identical CDR3 as well. This chain joins TRBV29-1 and TRBJ1-2; the match to TRBD1 covers 8 bases. The CDR3 covers 12 residues. Trimming took 5 bases from V and 8 from J; bases not matched to a gene: 7. Germline loops: CDR1 SQVTM, CDR2 ANQGSEA. The chain's CDR3 is CSVSRGREGYTF. The CDR3 nucleotides are TGCAGCGTTTCCAGGGGGCGCGAAGGCTACACCTTC. The variable domain in full, completed from reference TRBV29-1 and TRBJ1-2, reads SAVISQKPSRDICQRGTSLTIQCQVDSQVTMMFWYRQQPGQSLTLIATANQGSEATYESGFVIDKFPISRPNLTFSTLTVSNMSPEDSSIYLCSVSRGREGYTFGSGTRLTVV.

This clone occurred once. This sequence joins TRBV29-1 and TRBJ2-5; 7 nucleotides line up with TRBD2. The CDR3 runs 16 residues. The ends lost 0 bases at V and 1 base at J; junction bases unmatched: 8. CDR1 is SQVTM and CDR2 is ANQGSEA in the germline V gene. CDR3 sequence (DNA): TGCAGCGTTGAAGATCTAGAAGCGGGAACCCAAGAGACCCAGTACTTC. Its translation: CSVEDLEAGTQETQYF.

The V and J genes are TRBV5-6 and TRBJ1-1, with 7 bases lining up with TRBD1. There are 13 residues in the CDR3. Germline CDR1 SGHDT, CDR2 YYEEEE. Trimming removed 2 bases from V and 4 bases from J; junction bases left unmatched: 2. This chain's CDR3 is CASSLTGVTEAFF. The CDR3 nucleotides are TGTGCCAGCAGCTTAACAGGGGTCACTGAAGCTTTCTTT.

CDR3 sequence (DNA): TGCGCCAGCAGCCACGGGACAGAGAACACTGAAGCTTTCTTT. This encodes CASSHGTENTEAFF. The V and J genes are TRBV4-1 and TRBJ1-1; 7 bases agree with TRBD1. The CDR3 length is 14 residues. V gave up 3 bases and J gave up 1 base; unmatched junction bases: 2. The V gene's germline CDR1 is MGHRA and CDR2 YSYEKL.

The V and J genes are TRBV15 and TRBJ2-5, with no clear D. Between the trimmed V and J ends, which lost 1 base and 1 base, there was a span of 4 bases. The CDR3 is made up of 13 amino acids. Germline loops: CDR1 LNHNV, CDR2 YYDKDF (reference sequence). This chain's CDR3 is CATSRARQETQYF. CDR3 in DNA: TGTGCCACCAGCAGAGCCCGCCAAGAGACCCAGTACTTC.

The chain recombines TRBV28 with TRBJ1-5; the match to TRBD1 covers 11 bases. Germline V gene sequence: CDR1 MDHEN, CDR2 SYDVKM. The J segment lost 5 bases and the V segment lost 10 bases, leaving 10 bases of the junction unmatched. CDR3 length: 15 residues. The CDR3 sequence: CAILSRTGGYQPQHF. In DNA form, the CDR3 reads TGTGCCATCCTCTCTAGGACAGGGGGCTATCAGCCCCAGCATTTT.